This T cell receptor beta chain comes out of a study of blood T cell repertoires in COVID-19. Overall study: The samples span acute and convalescent COVID-19 from the United States, Italy and Spain. Sources were T cells, B-cell-depleted T cells, or PBMCs; the material itself was cDNA or gDNA.

Germline values: CDR1 SGHTA, CDR2 FQGNSA. The CDR3 runs to 15 residues. V lost 4 bases, J lost 3 bases, and 9 bases stayed unmatched. In the study's own analysis: Amplification with reference gene primers provided the estimates of nucleated cell counts. Data came from immunoSEQ multiplex PCR; TCRdb stores just in-frame clones and leaves some out. From that table come the V and J calls and clone size; the DNA was used to work out D and trimming. In the table there are 200,000 to 250,000 clones, 90% of which are singletons. In Seattle, patients joined the study during active infection and were tracked longitudinally.

V and J are TRBV7-2 and TRBJ2-7; 7 bases are shared with TRBD1. This receptor was identified in a man in his thirties or forties with COVID-19, enrolled during active disease. Material: peripheral blood. The CDR3 region is CASSYKPGQNYEQYF. CDR3 nucleotide sequence: TGTGCCAGCAGCTATAAGCCGGGACAGAACTACGAGCAGTACTTC.